This TCR beta chain was captured by sequencing in a study of CD8+CD57+ T cells in acquired aplastic anemia. Patients picked for sequencing had shown CD8+CD57+ cell expansion detected by flow cytometry. The template for TCR beta VDJ and CDR3 sequence profiling was genomic DNA. TCRdb called the reads again in MiXCR, with one record for every CDR3 protein. The sample holds some 150,000 distinct CDR3 sequences, 65% to 75% seen once. This receptor was taken from a human donor with aplastic anemia. The material sequenced was sorted CD4+, CD8+, or CD8+CD57+ T cells (not recorded which) from PBMCs.

The CDR3 loop is CASSPDKIYGYTF. In DNA form, the CDR3 reads TGTGCCAGCAGTCCCGACAAGATCTATGGCTACACCTTC. V gene TRBV2 combines with J gene TRBJ1-2; D call uncertain. Germline V lookup: CDR1 SNHLY, CDR2 FYNNEI. V gave up 5 bases and J gave up 4 bases, with 11 bases separating them. The CDR3 is made up of 13 amino acids.